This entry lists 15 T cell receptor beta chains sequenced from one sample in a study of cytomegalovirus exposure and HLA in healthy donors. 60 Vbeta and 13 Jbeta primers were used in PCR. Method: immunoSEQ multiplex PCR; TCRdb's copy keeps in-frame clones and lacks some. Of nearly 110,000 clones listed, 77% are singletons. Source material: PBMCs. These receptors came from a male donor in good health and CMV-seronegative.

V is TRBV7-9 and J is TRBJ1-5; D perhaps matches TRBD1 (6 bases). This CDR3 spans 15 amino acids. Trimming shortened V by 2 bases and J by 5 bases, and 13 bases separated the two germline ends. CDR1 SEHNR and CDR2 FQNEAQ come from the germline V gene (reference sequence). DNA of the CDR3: TGTGCCAGCAGCTTATCGACAGGTTATCATCAGCCCCAGCATTTT. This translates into CASSLSTGYHQPQHF.

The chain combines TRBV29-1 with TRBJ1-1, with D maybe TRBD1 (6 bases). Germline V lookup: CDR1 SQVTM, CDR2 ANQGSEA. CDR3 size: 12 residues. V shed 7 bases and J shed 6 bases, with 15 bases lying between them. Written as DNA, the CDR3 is TGCAGCGCCCCACAGGGTAGTGCTGAAGCTTTCTTT. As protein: CSAPQGSAEAFF.

CDR3 coding DNA: TGTGCCAGCAACGGAGGGCAGGGCAATCAGCCCCAGCATTTT. Residues: CASNGGQGNQPQHF. The V and J genes are TRBV2 and TRBJ1-5, with no clear D. Per germline, CDR1 SNHLY and CDR2 FYNNEI. V shed 7 bases and J shed 2 bases, with 12 bases lying between them. The CDR3 runs to 14 residues.

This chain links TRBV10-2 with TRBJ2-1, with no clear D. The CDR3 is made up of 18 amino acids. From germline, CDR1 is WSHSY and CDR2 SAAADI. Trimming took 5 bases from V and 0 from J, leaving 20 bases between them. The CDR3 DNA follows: TGCGCCAGCAGTTTTTATTCCCCCCCCTGCTACTCCTACAATGAGCAGTTCTTC. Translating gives CASSFYSPPCYSYNEQFF.

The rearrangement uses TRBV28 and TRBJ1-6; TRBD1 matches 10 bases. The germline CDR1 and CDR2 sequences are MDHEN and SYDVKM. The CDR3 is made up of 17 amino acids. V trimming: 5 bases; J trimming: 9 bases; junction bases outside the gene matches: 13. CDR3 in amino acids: CASSLPTGGASGSPLHF. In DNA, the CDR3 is TGTGCCAGCAGTCTGCCGACAGGGGGCGCATCGGGTTCACCCCTCCACTTT. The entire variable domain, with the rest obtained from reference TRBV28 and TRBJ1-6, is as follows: DVKVTQSSRYLVKRTGEKVFLECVQDMDHENMFWYRQDPGLGLRLIYFSYDVKMKEKGDIPEGYSVSREKKERFSLILESASTNQTSMYLCASSLPTGGASGSPLHFGNGTRLTVT.

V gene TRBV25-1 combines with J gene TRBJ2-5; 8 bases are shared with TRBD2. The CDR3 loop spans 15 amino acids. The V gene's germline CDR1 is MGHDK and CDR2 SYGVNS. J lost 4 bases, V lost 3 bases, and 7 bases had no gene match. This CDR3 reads CASSDVGRAGETQYF. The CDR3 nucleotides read TGTGCCAGCAGTGATGTCGGGAGGGCCGGAGAGACCCAGTACTTC. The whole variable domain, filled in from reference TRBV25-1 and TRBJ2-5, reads EADIYQTPRYLVIGTGKKITLECSQTMGHDKMYWYQQDPGMELHLIHYSYGVNSTEKGDLSSESTVSRIRTEHFPLTLESARPSHTSQYLCASSDVGRAGETQYFGPGTRLLVL.

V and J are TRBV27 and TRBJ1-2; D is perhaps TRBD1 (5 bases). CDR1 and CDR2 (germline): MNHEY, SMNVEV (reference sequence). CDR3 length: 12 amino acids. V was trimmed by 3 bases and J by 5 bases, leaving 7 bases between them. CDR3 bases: TGTGCCAGCAGTTTTGGGGGGTATGGCTACACCTTC. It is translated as CASSFGGYGYTF.

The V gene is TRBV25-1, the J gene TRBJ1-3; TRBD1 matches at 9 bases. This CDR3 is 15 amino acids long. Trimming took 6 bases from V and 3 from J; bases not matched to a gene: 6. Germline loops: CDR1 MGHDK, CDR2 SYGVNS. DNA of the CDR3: TGTGCCAGCAGCTTACAGGGGGCAGGTGGAAACACCATATATTTT. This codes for CASSLQGAGGNTIYF.

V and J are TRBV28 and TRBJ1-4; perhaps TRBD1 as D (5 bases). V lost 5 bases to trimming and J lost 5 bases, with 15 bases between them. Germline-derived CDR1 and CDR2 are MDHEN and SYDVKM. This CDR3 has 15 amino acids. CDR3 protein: CASSPGRVSNEKLFF. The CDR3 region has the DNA TGTGCCAGCAGTCCAGGCAGGGTTTCCAATGAAAAACTGTTTTTT.

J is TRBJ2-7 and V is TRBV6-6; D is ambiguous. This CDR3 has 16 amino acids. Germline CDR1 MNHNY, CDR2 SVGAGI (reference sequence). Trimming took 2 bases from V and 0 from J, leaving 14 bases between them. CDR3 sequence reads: CASSYQSGLGSYEQYF. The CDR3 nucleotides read TGTGCCAGCAGTTACCAGTCTGGTCTAGGCTCCTACGAGCAGTACTTC.

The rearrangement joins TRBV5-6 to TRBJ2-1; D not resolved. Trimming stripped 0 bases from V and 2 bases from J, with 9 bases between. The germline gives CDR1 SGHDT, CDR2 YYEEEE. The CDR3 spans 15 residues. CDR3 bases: TGTGCCAGCAGCTTGGGGGCAGCTGCCTACAATGAGCAGTTCTTC. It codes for CASSLGAAAYNEQFF.

CDR3 sequence reads: CASSGQGAGYGYTF. The CDR3 nucleotides are TGTGCCAGCAGTGGACAGGGGGCGGGCTATGGCTACACCTTC. The genes are TRBV6-1 and TRBJ1-2; 10 nucleotides agree with TRBD1. J was trimmed by 4 bases and V by 4 bases; bases with no gene match: 3. Per the germline V gene, CDR1 is MNHNS and CDR2 is SASEGT. CDR3 length: 14 amino acids.

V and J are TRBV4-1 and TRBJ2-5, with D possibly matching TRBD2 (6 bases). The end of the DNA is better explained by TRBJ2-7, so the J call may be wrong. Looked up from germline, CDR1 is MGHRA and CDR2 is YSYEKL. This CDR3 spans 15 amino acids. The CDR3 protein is CASSQGGNGGYEQYF. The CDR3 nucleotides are TGCGCCAGCAGCCAAGGCGGGAACGGCGGGTACGAGCAGTACTTC.

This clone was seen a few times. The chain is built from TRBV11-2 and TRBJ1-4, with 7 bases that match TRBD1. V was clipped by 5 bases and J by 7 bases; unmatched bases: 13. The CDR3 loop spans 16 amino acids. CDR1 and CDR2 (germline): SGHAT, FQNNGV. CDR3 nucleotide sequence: TGTGCCAGCAGCAGGGGGCCCCTCAGAGGTTCTGAAAAACTGTTTTTT. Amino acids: CASSRGPLRGSEKLFF.

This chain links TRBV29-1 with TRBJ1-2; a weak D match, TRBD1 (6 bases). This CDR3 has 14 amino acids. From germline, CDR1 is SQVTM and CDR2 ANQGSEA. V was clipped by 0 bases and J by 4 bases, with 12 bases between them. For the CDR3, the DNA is TGCAGCGTTGAAGAGGGGGCGGGAGGCTATGGCTACACCTTC. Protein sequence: CSVEEGAGGYGYTF.